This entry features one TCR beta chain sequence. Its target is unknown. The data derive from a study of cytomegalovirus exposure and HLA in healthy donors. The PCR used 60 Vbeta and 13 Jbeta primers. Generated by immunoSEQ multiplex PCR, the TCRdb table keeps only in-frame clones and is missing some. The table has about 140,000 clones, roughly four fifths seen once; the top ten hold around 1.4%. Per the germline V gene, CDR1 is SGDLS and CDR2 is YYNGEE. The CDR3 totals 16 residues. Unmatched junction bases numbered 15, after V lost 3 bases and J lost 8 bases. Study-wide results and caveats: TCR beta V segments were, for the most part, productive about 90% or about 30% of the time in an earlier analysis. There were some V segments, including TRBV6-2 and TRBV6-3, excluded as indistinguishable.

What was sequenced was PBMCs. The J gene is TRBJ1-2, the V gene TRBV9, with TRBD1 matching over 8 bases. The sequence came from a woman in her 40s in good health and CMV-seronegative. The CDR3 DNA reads TGTGCCAGCAGCGGGGGGACAGGAAAGACTCCGTGGGGCTACACCTTC. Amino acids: CASSGGTGKTPWGYTF.